The 20 T cell receptor beta chains below come from one sample, sequenced in a study of T cells in Graves' hyperthyroidism and ophthalmopathy. Researchers took RNA transcripts and amplified the TCR beta CDR3 regions from them. RT-PCR in the first round (using the HTBI primer set) targeted the TCR CDR3. TCRdb used MiXCR to reprocess the multiplex PCR reads, holding one entry per CDR3 protein. The sample consists of approximately 430,000 distinct CDR3 sequences, 15% to 18% of them appearing once. The sequenced sample consisted of blood. Source of these receptors: a woman aged 18-29 years with Graves' hyperthyroidism.

Ten or more counts support this clonotype. This rearrangement joins TRBV3-1 to TRBJ1-1; 7 bases match TRBD1. Germline values: CDR1 LGHDT, CDR2 YNNKEL (reference sequence). The CDR3 is 16 amino acids. Trimming removed 4 bases from V and 1 base from J; junction bases left unmatched: 9. CDR3 sequence (DNA): TGTGCCAGCAGCCTCAGACAGGGTCTGGGGAACACTGAAGCTTTCTTT. It yields the protein CASSLRQGLGNTEAFF.

This chain joins TRBV10-2 and TRBJ2-2; possible D gene TRBD1, 6 bases. CDR3 length: 14 amino acids. Germline V gene data show CDR1 as WSHSY and CDR2 as SAAADI. The V end lost 4 bases, the J end lost 1 base, and 7 bases lay between the germline ends. The CDR3 coding sequence is TGCGCCAGCAGTGTAGGGGGGAACACCGGGGAGCTGTTTTTT. It is translated as CASSVGGNTGELFF.

This clonotype was picked up a small number of times. The chain joins TRBV20-1 to TRBJ2-7; TRBD2 matches 12 bases. V gave up 6 bases and J gave up 4 bases; unmatched junction bases: 4. The germline V gene encodes CDR1 DFQATT and CDR2 SNEGSKA (reference sequence). The CDR3 contains 13 residues. As DNA, the CDR3 is TGCAGTGCAAGGACTAGCGGGATTTACGAGCAGTACTTC. Amino acid sequence: CSARTSGIYEQYF.

The rearrangement uses TRBV11-2 and TRBJ1-3; possible D gene TRBD1, 5 bases. Germline-derived CDR1 and CDR2 are SGHAT and FQNNGV. There are 15 residues in the CDR3. The V gene lost 0 bases and the J gene lost 2 bases, with 8 bases spanning the gap. The CDR3 DNA reads as TGTGCCAGCAGCTTAGATCGGGGGACTGGAAACACCATATATTTT. Its protein product is CASSLDRGTGNTIYF.

The table lists this clonotype with a few counts. This chain connects TRBV20-1 to TRBJ1-1; no clear D. CDR1 is DFQATT and CDR2 is SNEGSKA in the germline V gene (reference sequence). Trimming removed 0 bases at V and 3 bases at J, with 11 bases between. This CDR3 region has 14 residues. CDR3 region: CSAREGRIHTEAFF. The DNA of the CDR3 is TGCAGTGCTAGAGAAGGCAGGATTCACACTGAAGCTTTCTTT.

This clonotype has more than one count but fewer than ten. The chain uses TRBV10-2 and TRBJ1-1, with TRBD1 as a possible D gene (6 bases). The V gene's germline CDR1 is WSHSY and CDR2 SAAADI. Deletions cut 1 base from V and 10 bases from J, with 19 bases between. This CDR3 is 15 amino acids long. CDR3 region: CASSEWTAGDRGAFF. The DNA of the CDR3 is TGCGCCAGCAGTGAGTGGACAGCCGGTGATCGTGGAGCTTTCTTT.

This clonotype was seen at least ten times. This chain connects TRBV11-2 to TRBJ1-1, with D hard to call. The CDR3 is made up of 16 amino acids. V was clipped by 0 bases and J by 0 bases, with 11 bases between them. Germline V gene data show CDR1 as SGHAT and CDR2 as FQNNGV. The CDR3 is CASSLEEAGLNTEAFF. CDR3 DNA: TGTGCCAGCAGCTTAGAGGAGGCAGGACTGAACACTGAAGCTTTCTTT.

The chain joins TRBV6-1 to TRBJ1-6; D possibly corresponds to TRBD1 (6 bases). Looked up from germline, CDR1 is MNHNS and CDR2 is SASEGT. V was clipped by 6 bases and J by 10 bases, with 19 bases between them. This CDR3 has 15 amino acids. The CDR3 spells CASSPRGALGSPLHF. DNA for the CDR3: TGTGCCAGCAGCCCTCGGGGGGCGCTGGGGTCACCCCTCCACTTT.

The sample holds many counts of this clonotype. This chain joins TRBV11-2 and TRBJ1-2; weak D call: TRBD1 (6 bases). V was cut by 7 bases and J by 5 bases, with 23 bases left in between. CDR3 length: 16 amino acids. Per germline, CDR1 SGHAT and CDR2 FQNNGV. CDR3 DNA: TGTGCCAGCACCGCATTCATGAAGGGGGGGGCGTATGGCTACACCTTC. Its protein is CASTAFMKGGAYGYTF.

This rearrangement joins TRBV4-2 to TRBJ2-7; 11 bases align to TRBD1. The germline V gene has CDR1 LGHNA and CDR2 YNFKEQ. V dropped 4 bases and J dropped 3; count of bases not matched to a gene: 11. This CDR3 is 17 amino acids long. The CDR3 region is CASSPFADRGRFYEQYF. CDR3 DNA: TGTGCCAGCAGCCCATTTGCGGACAGGGGGCGATTCTACGAGCAGTACTTC.

Concerning this clonotype: This may be a read error: a much more frequent sequence differs by one nucleotide. The gene calls are TRBV9 and TRBJ2-5; tentatively, D is TRBD2 (7 bases). Germline V gene data show CDR1 as SGDLS and CDR2 as YYNGEE. The CDR3 runs 16 residues. The CDR3 nucleotides read TGTGCCAGCAGCGTAGAAGGGGGAGGGTTGCAAGAGGCCCAGTACTTC. As protein: CASSVEGGGLQEAQYF.

This clonotype was seen only a few times. The chain is built from TRBV7-6 and TRBJ2-7; weak D call: TRBD1 (5 bases). CDR1 and CDR2 from the germline V gene are SGHVS and FNYEAQ. CDR3 length equals 14 residues. Trimming left V 5 bases short and J 4 bases short, with 15 bases between. CDR3 sequence: CASSVDDRHYEQYF. In nucleotides, the CDR3 is TGTGCCAGCAGCGTAGACGACAGACATTACGAGCAGTACTTC.

As for this clonotype: At one end the junction does not follow the germline gene, possibly because of a read error. The J gene is TRBJ1-3, the V gene TRBV3-1; D call uncertain. This CDR3 is built from 16 residues. Germline V lookup: CDR1 LGHDT, CDR2 YNNKEL (reference sequence). The CDR3 loop is CASSHEVGSSGDTIYF. Written as DNA, the CDR3 is TGTGCCAGCAGCCATGAAGTGGGAAGCTCTGGAGACACCATATATTTT.

The chain combines TRBV5-6 with TRBJ1-5; D is uncertain. CDR1 is SGHDT and CDR2 is YYEEEE in the germline V gene. V was trimmed by 0 bases and J by 6 bases, leaving 10 bases between them. This CDR3 spans 14 amino acids. The CDR3 protein is CASSLGNLGQPQHF. The CDR3 coding sequence is TGTGCCAGCAGCTTGGGGAACCTGGGTCAGCCCCAGCATTTT. Based on the CDR3 plus reference TRBV5-6 and TRBJ1-5, the full variable domain is DAGVTQSPTHLIKTRGQQVTLRCSPKSGHDTVSWYQQALGQGPQFIFQYYEEEERQRGNFPDRFSGHQFPNYSSELNVNALLLGDSALYLCASSLGNLGQPQHFGDGTRLSIL.

This clonotype was detected many times. J is TRBJ2-1 and V is TRBV20-1; possible D gene TRBD2, 6 bases. Germline CDR1 reads DFQATT; CDR2 reads SNEGSKA (reference sequence). CDR3 length equals 14 residues. V dropped 1 base and J dropped 10 bases, with 17 bases sitting between them. The CDR3 DNA sequence: TGCAGTGCTAGAGTTGGGACTGGGCTGGGGGAGCAGTTCTTC. It encodes CSARVGTGLGEQFF.

Comment on this clonotype: One junction end does not reproduce the germline sequence, and a read error may be involved. J is TRBJ1-1 and V is TRBV6-1; a weak D match, TRBD1 (5 bases). The germline gives CDR1 MNHNS, CDR2 SASEGT. This CDR3 comprises 16 residues. The CDR3 nucleotides read TGTGCCAGCAGTGGCGGGGGACTGACTATGAACACTAAAGCTTTCTTT. It translates to CASSGGGLTMNTKAFF.

In this sample, this clonotype turned up a few times. The rearrangement joins TRBV19 to TRBJ2-3; TRBD1 agrees at 9 bases. The CDR3 spans 15 residues. The ends lost 6 bases at V and 7 bases at J; junction bases unmatched: 11. Germline values: CDR1 LNHDA, CDR2 SQIVND (reference sequence). CDR3 amino acids: CASSPPGQGSYTQYF. CDR3 bases: TGTGCCAGTAGCCCTCCGGGACAGGGTTCGTATACGCAGTATTTT.

This clonotype was seen repeatedly, ten times or more. The V call is TRBV11-1, the J call TRBJ1-1; D is unresolved. The germline gives CDR1 SGHAT, CDR2 FQDESV (reference sequence). The V and J ends lost 3 bases and 5 bases respectively, with 7 bases between them. The CDR3 sequence is 12 residues long. The CDR3 sequence is CASSFSDTEAFF. CDR3 DNA: TGTGCCAGCAGCTTCTCCGATACTGAAGCTTTCTTT.

Ten or more counts support this clonotype. The V and J genes are TRBV18 and TRBJ2-5, with unresolved D. Between the trimmed V and J ends, which lost 0 bases and 5 bases, there was a span of 10 bases. The V gene's germline CDR1 is KGHSH and CDR2 LQKENI. This CDR3 is built from 14 residues. CDR3 residues: CASSPPVGWETQYF. The CDR3, as DNA: TGTGCCAGCTCACCACCCGTCGGTTGGGAGACCCAGTACTTC.

This clonotype appeared many times. The chain employs TRBV29-1 and TRBJ1-1; TRBD1 is a possible D gene (6 bases). The CDR3 has 16 amino acids. The germline V gene has CDR1 SQVTM and CDR2 ANQGSEA. V lost 4 bases, J lost 1 base, and 19 bases lay in between. CDR3 residues: CSVVGRSGRGNTEAFF. The CDR3 nucleotides read TGCAGCGTTGTTGGGCGCAGTGGCAGGGGGAACACTGAAGCTTTCTTT.